Following are 18 T cell receptor beta chains from one sample sequenced in a study of T cells in Graves' hyperthyroidism and ophthalmopathy. The investigators amplified TCR beta CDR3 regions from RNA transcripts. Researchers ran a first-round RT-PCR on the TCR CDR3 using the HTBI primer set. TCRdb used MiXCR to reprocess the multiplex PCR reads, holding one entry per CDR3 protein. Of 390,000 or so distinct CDR3 sequences listed, roughly 14% are singletons. Material for sequencing was blood. The receptors originated from a young man with Graves' ophthalmopathy.

This clonotype has a count of ten or more. The chain links TRBV20-1 to TRBJ2-7, with TRBD1 identical over 10 bases. The germline gives CDR1 DFQATT, CDR2 SNEGSKA (reference sequence). Losses at the gene ends were 5 bases for V and 1 base for J; bases not matched to a gene: 5. The CDR3 has 14 amino acids. CDR3 DNA sequence: TGCAGTGCTGGGGGACAGGGGCCGTCCTACGAGCAGTACTTC. Translated: CSAGGQGPSYEQYF.

J is TRBJ2-1 and V is TRBV7-6; the match to TRBD1 covers 10 bases. CDR1 and CDR2 from the germline V gene are SGHVS and FNYEAQ. CDR3 length: 15 amino acids. With 5 bases clipped from V and 4 bases from J, the junction kept 5 bases outside the gene matches. CDR3 sequence reads: CASSATGGAYNEQFF. The CDR3 DNA reads as TGTGCCAGCAGCGCGACAGGGGGCGCTTACAATGAGCAGTTCTTC.

This clonotype was recorded many times. The chain uses TRBV29-1 and TRBJ1-1; D is unclear. The germline V gene encodes CDR1 SQVTM and CDR2 ANQGSEA. V was cut by 2 bases and J by 3 bases, with 10 bases left in between. The CDR3 is 13 residues long. DNA of the CDR3: TGCAGCGTTGAACGGACTGAAGACACTGAAGCTTTCTTT. This gives the protein CSVERTEDTEAFF.

The chain combines TRBV5-4 with TRBJ2-5, with TRBD2 matching over 8 bases. The CDR3 is 14 residues long. The germline CDR1 and CDR2 sequences are SGHNT and YYREEE (reference sequence). V was pared by 4 bases and J by 4 bases, with 6 bases of the junction left unmatched. As DNA, the CDR3 is TGTGCCAGCAGCCTAGGGACTAGGCCAGAGACCCAGTACTTC. This codes for CASSLGTRPETQYF.

This clonotype was found many times. This chain links TRBV18 with TRBJ2-2; no firm D call. V shed 1 base and J shed 4 bases, with 10 bases lying between them. The germline gives CDR1 KGHSH, CDR2 LQKENI. The CDR3 is 15 amino acids. The CDR3 sequence is CASSPRLDVTGELFF. CDR3 nucleotides: TGTGCCAGCTCACCACGGCTAGATGTCACCGGGGAGCTGTTTTTT.

In this sample, this clonotype turned up many times. J is TRBJ2-7 and V is TRBV5-1; D remains ambiguous. With 0 bases removed from V and 6 bases from J, the gap between germline ends came to 13 bases. The CDR3 has 14 residues. The germline CDR1 and CDR2 sequences are SGHRS and YFSETQ. The CDR3 DNA follows: TGCGCCAGCAGCTTGGGGCAAGATGTCCTCGAGCAGTACTTC. It codes for CASSLGQDVLEQYF. The variable domain in full, completed from reference TRBV5-1 and TRBJ2-7, reads KAGVTQTPRYLIKTRGQQVTLSCSPISGHRSVSWYQQTPGQGLQFLFEYFSETQRNKGNFPGRFSGRQFSNSRSEMNVSTLELGDSALYLCASSLGQDVLEQYFGPGTRLTVT.

In its sample, this clonotype was seen many times. The V call is TRBV20-1, the J call TRBJ1-5, with a tentative D call TRBD1 (6 bases). Looked up from germline, CDR1 is DFQATT and CDR2 is SNEGSKA (reference sequence). CDR3 size: 14 residues. The germline V and J ends were trimmed by 6 bases and 3 bases, with 15 bases remaining between them. The CDR3 DNA follows: TGCAGTGCGAGGTCGGGGGGCTACAATCAGCCCCAGCATTTT. Encoded protein: CSARSGGYNQPQHF.

This clonotype was counted a few times. The chain has TRBV19 and TRBJ1-2; weak D call: TRBD1 (5 bases). Trimming shortened V by 6 bases and J by 0 bases, and 8 bases separated the two germline ends. The V gene's germline CDR1 is LNHDA and CDR2 SQIVND (reference sequence). This CDR3 is 13 amino acids long. CDR3 coding DNA: TGTGCCAGTAGGGACACTACTAACTATGGCTACACCTTC. This gives the protein CASRDTTNYGYTF.

For this clonotype: A much larger clone differs by one base, so this may be a read error. The chain is built from TRBV11-3 and TRBJ2-5; TRBD1 matches 9 bases. CDR3 size: 13 residues. The germline CDR1 and CDR2 sequences are SGHNT and YENEEA. With 4 bases clipped from V and 7 bases from J, the junction kept 4 bases outside the gene matches. DNA of the CDR3: TGTGCCAGCAGCTACGACAGGGGGGGGACCCAGTACTTC. Its translation: CASSYDRGGTQYF.

V gene TRBV5-5 combines with J gene TRBJ1-5, with 8 bases matching TRBD1. Germline V gene sequence: CDR1 SGHKS, CDR2 YYEKEE (reference sequence). Germline trimming cut 0 bases from V and 6 bases from J; bases unmatched to any gene: 5. The CDR3 is 15 amino acids. CDR3 DNA: TGTGCCAGCAGCTTGGGGACAGGGATCGGTCAGCCCCAGCATTTT. Its translation: CASSLGTGIGQPQHF.

This clonotype showed up many times. This chain connects TRBV20-1 to TRBJ2-7; 10 bases fit TRBD2. The V gene's germline CDR1 is DFQATT and CDR2 SNEGSKA (reference sequence). This CDR3 comprises 15 residues. V trimming: 0 bases; J trimming: 0 bases; junction bases outside the gene matches: 2. CDR3 bases: TGCAGTGCTAGAGAACTAGCGGGGTACTCCTACGAGCAGTACTTC. Its translation is CSARELAGYSYEQYF.

This clonotype was recorded many times. The rearrangement links TRBV11-2 to TRBJ2-1; 8 bases map to TRBD2. V was pared by 4 bases and J by 5 bases, with 7 bases of the junction left unmatched. Germline loops: CDR1 SGHAT, CDR2 FQNNGV. The CDR3 is 15 amino acids. The chain's CDR3 is CASSSVGGGNNEQFF. The CDR3 coding sequence is TGTGCCAGCAGCTCCGTGGGCGGGGGGAACAATGAGCAGTTCTTC.

At least ten counts were recorded for this clonotype. This chain uses TRBV30 with TRBJ2-2; D unclear. In germline, CDR1 is GTSNPN, CDR2 SVGIG (reference sequence). The CDR3 covers 14 residues. V lost 5 bases to trimming and J lost 2 bases, with 12 bases between them. CDR3 nucleotide sequence: TGTGCCTGGTCCGGGTCTTTCAACACCGGGGAGCTGTTTTTT. As protein: CAWSGSFNTGELFF.

This clonotype was seen at least ten times. The chain recombines TRBV20-1 with TRBJ2-7; maybe TRBD2 (6 bases). The CDR3 runs to 16 residues. CDR1 is DFQATT and CDR2 is SNEGSKA in the germline V gene (reference sequence). The V end was cut by 0 bases, the J end by 6 bases, with 21 bases between. In nucleotides, the CDR3 is TGCAGTGCTAGAGAGCCTCGCGGGACGGTCGCTAGCGAGCAGTACTTC. Translated: CSAREPRGTVASEQYF.

Many counts were recorded for this clonotype. The rearrangement links TRBV6-5 to TRBJ1-1; 11 nucleotides line up with TRBD1. The CDR3 consists of 15 residues. The V segment lost 0 bases and the J segment 11 bases; nucleotides outside the gene matches: 8. CDR1 MNHEY and CDR2 SVGAGI come from the germline V gene. The CDR3 DNA reads TGTGCCAGCAGTTACTCGGTTTGGACAGGGGGCTCGGCTTTCTTT. Encoded protein: CASSYSVWTGGSAFF.

The chain recombines TRBV29-1 with TRBJ2-5, with a tentative D call TRBD1 (6 bases). CDR3 size: 12 residues. In germline, CDR1 is SQVTM, CDR2 ANQGSEA. Trimming shortened V by 5 bases and J by 1 base, and 8 bases separated the two germline ends. Here the CDR3 reads CSVWTAQETQYF. CDR3 in DNA: TGCAGCGTTTGGACAGCCCAAGAGACCCAGTACTTC.

This clonotype has at least ten counts. This chain links TRBV29-1 with TRBJ1-1; a weak D match, TRBD1 (6 bases). Trimming pared 3 bases from V and 10 bases from J, leaving 12 bases between. The germline V gene encodes CDR1 SQVTM and CDR2 ANQGSEA. This CDR3 is built from 11 residues. The CDR3 bases are TGCAGCGTTGACAGCGGGGGGCCAGCTTTCTTT. Translation gives CSVDSGGPAFF.

This clonotype was seen many times. The chain has TRBV3-1 and TRBJ1-6, with TRBD1 matching over 7 bases. Germline V lookup: CDR1 LGHDT, CDR2 YNNKEL (reference sequence). The junction had 7 bases not matched to a gene; V was cut back by 0 bases and J by 11 bases. The CDR3 spans 15 residues. The CDR3 DNA reads as TGTGCCAGCAGCCAAGAGGGGGCAGGGGGTACACCCCTCCACTTT. Encoded protein: CASSQEGAGGTPLHF.